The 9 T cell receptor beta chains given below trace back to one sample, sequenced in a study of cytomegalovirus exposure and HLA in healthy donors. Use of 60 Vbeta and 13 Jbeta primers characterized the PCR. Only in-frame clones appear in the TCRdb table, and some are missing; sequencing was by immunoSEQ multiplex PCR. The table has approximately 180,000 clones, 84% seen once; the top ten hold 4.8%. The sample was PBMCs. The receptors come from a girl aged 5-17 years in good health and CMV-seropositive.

The CDR3 DNA follows: TGTGCCAGCAGCGAAGGGGGACATCGCCAGTACTTC. Its protein is CASSEGGHRQYF. This rearrangement joins TRBV9 to TRBJ2-7, with TRBD1 as a possible D gene (6 bases). V was clipped by 3 bases and J by 10 bases, with 14 bases between them. CDR1 and CDR2 (germline): SGDLS, YYNGEE. CDR3 length: 12 residues. The whole variable domain, filled in from reference TRBV9 and TRBJ2-7, reads DSGVTQTPKHLITATGQRVTLRCSPRSGDLSVYWYQQSLDQGLQFLIQYYNGEERAKGNILERFSAQQFPDLHSELNLSSLELGDSALYFCASSEGGHRQYFGPGTRLTVT.

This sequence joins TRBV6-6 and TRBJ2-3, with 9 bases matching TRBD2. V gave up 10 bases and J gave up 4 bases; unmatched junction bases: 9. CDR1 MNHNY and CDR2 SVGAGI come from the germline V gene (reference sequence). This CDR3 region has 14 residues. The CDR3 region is CATQAGGWSDTQYF. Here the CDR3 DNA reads TGTGCCACCCAAGCGGGGGGATGGTCAGATACGCAGTATTTT.

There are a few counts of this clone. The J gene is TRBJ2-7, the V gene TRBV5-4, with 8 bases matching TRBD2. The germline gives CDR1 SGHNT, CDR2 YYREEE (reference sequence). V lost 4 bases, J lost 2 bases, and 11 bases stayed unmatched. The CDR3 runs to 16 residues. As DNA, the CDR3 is TGTGCCAGCAGCCCGCAACGGGGGGGGCCGGCCTACGAGCAGTACTTC. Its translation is CASSPQRGGPAYEQYF. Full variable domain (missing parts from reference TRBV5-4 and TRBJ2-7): ETGVTQSPTHLIKTRGQQVTLRCSSQSGHNTVSWYQQALGQGPQFIFQYYREEENGRGNFPPRFSGLQFPNYSSELNVNALELDDSALYLCASSPQRGGPAYEQYFGPGTRLTVT.

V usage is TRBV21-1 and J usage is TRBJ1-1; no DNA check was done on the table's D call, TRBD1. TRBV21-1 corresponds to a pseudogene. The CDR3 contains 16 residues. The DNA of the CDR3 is TGTGCCAGCAGCAAAACCCCCACAGGGGCGGGCACTGAAGCTTTCTTT. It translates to CASSKTPTGAGTEAFF.

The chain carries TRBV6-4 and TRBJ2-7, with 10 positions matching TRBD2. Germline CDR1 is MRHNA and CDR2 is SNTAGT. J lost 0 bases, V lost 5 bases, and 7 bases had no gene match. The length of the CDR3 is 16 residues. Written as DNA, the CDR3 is TGTGCCAGCAGTCCGGGACTAGCGTTGAGCTCCTACGAGCAGTACTTC. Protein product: CASSPGLALSSYEQYF.

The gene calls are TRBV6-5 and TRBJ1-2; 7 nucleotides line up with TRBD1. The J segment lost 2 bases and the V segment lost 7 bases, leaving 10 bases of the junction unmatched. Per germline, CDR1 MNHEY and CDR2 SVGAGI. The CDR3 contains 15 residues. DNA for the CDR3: TGTGCCAGCAATCCTGACAGGGAGGACAACTATGGCTACACCTTC. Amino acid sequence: CASNPDREDNYGYTF.

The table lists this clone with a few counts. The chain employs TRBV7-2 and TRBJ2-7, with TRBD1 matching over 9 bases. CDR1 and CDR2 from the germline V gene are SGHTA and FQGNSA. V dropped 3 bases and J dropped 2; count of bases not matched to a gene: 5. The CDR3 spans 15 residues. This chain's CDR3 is CASSLSGTGTYEQYF. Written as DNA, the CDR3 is TGTGCCAGCAGCTTGTCCGGGACAGGGACCTACGAGCAGTACTTC.

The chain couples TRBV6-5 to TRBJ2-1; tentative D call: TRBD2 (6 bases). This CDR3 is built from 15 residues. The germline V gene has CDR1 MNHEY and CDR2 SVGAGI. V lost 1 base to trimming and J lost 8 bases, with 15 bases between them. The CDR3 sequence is CASSYWGDRGDEQFF. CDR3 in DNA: TGTGCCAGCAGTTACTGGGGGGACCGCGGTGATGAGCAGTTCTTC.

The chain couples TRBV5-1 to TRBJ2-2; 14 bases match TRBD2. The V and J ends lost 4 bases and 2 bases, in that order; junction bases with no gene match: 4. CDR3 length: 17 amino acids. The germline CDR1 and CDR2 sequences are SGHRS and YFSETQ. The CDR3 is CASSLGLAGGNTGELFF. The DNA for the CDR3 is TGCGCCAGCAGCCTAGGACTAGCGGGGGGTAACACCGGGGAGCTGTTTTTT.